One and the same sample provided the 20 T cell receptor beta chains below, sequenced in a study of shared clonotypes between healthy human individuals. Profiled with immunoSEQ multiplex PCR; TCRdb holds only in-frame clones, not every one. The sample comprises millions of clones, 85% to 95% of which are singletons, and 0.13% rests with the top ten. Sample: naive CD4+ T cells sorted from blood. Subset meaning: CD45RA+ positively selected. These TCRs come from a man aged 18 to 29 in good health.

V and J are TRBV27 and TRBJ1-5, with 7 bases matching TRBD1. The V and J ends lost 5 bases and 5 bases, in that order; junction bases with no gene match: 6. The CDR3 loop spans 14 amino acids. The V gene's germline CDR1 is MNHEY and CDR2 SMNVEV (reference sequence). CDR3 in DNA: TGTGCCAGCAGTGCACAGGGGCGGGATCAGCCCCAGCATTTT. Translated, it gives CASSAQGRDQPQHF.

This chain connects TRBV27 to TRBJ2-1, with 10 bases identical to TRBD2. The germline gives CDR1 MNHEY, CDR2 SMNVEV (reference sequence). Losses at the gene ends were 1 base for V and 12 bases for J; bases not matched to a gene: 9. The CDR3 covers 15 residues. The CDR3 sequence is CASSLWGSGGLGQFF. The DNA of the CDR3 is TGTGCCAGCAGTTTATGGGGTAGCGGGGGGCTTGGGCAGTTCTTC.

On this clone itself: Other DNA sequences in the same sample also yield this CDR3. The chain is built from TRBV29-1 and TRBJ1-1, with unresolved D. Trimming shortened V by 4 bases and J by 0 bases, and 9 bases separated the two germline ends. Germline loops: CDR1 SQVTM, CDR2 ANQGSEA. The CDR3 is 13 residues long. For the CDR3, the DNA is TGCAGCGTTGTTAGGCCGCTGAACACTGAAGCTTTCTTT. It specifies CSVVRPLNTEAFF.

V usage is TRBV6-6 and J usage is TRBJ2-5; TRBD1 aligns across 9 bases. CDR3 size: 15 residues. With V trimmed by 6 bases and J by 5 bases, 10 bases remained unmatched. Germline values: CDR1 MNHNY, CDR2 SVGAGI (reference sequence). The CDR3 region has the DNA TGTGCCAGCAGCCTAGGACAGGGGCGGTTCGAGACCCAGTACTTC. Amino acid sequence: CASSLGQGRFETQYF.

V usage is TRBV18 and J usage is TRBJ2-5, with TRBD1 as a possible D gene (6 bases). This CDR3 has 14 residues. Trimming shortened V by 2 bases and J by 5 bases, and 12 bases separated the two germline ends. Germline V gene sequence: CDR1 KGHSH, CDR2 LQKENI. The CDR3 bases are TGTGCCAGCTCACCAGGGGGCAGTGGCGAGACCCAGTACTTC. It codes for CASSPGGSGETQYF.

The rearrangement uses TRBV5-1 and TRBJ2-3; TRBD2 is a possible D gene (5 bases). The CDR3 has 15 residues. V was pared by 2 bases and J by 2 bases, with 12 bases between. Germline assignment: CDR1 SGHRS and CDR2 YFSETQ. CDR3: CASSFGRTDTDTQYF. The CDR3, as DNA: TGCGCCAGCAGCTTTGGACGGACTGACACAGATACGCAGTATTTT.

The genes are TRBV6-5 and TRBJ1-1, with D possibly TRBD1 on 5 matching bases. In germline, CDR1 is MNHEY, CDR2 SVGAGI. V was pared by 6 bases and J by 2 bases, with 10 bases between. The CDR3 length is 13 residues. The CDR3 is CASRRDLNTEAFF. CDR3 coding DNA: TGTGCCAGCAGGAGGGACCTTAACACTGAAGCTTTCTTT.

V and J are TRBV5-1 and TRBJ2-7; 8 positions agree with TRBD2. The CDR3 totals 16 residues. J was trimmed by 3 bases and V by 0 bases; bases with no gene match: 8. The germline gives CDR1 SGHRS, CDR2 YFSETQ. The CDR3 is CASSLGWLAGVYEQYF. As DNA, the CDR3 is TGCGCCAGCAGCTTGGGGTGGCTAGCGGGTGTCTACGAGCAGTACTTC.

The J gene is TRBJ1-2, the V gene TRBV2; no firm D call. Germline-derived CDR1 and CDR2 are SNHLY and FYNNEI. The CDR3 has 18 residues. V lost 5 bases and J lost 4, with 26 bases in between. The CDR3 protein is CASSIEVVGIQSAYGYTF. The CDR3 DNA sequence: TGTGCCAGCAGTATTGAGGTGGTTGGCATACAGTCAGCCTATGGCTACACCTTC.

CDR3 nucleotide sequence: TGCGCCAGCAGCAGGGGCGGGAGCCCCTACGAGCAGTACTTC. Translating it yields CASSRGGSPYEQYF. The J gene is TRBJ2-7, the V gene TRBV5-1; 7 bases are shared with TRBD2. The J segment lost 2 bases and the V segment lost 4 bases, leaving 6 bases of the junction unmatched. This CDR3 spans 14 amino acids. Germline V gene sequence: CDR1 SGHRS, CDR2 YFSETQ.

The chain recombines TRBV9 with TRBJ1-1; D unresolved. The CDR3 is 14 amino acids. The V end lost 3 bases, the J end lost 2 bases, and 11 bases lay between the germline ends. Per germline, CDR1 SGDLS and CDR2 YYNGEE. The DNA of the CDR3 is TGTGCCAGCAGCGAACTCGGGGTTAACACTGAAGCTTTCTTT. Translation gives CASSELGVNTEAFF.

CDR3: CASSQGYRWSTGELFF. CDR3 coding DNA: TGCGCCAGCAGCCAAGGATACAGGTGGAGCACCGGGGAGCTGTTTTTT. The chain employs TRBV4-1 and TRBJ2-2; possibly TRBD1 for D (5 bases). V was shortened by 1 base and J by 4 bases, with 13 bases between the two germline ends. Germline CDR1 is MGHRA and CDR2 is YSYEKL. The CDR3 totals 16 residues.

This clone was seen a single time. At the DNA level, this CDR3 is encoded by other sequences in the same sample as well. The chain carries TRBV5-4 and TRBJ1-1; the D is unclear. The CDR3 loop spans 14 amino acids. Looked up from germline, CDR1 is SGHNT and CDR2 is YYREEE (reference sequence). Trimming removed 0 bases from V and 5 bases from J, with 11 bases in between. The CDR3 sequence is CASSLVAGGTEAFF. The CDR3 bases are TGTGCCAGCAGCTTGGTGGCGGGAGGGACTGAAGCTTTCTTT.

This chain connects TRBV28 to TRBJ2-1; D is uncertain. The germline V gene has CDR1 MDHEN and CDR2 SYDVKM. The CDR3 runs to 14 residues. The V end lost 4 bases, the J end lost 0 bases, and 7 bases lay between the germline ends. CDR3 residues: CASSSPSSYNEQFF. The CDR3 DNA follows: TGTGCCAGCAGTTCCCCAAGCTCCTACAATGAGCAGTTCTTC.

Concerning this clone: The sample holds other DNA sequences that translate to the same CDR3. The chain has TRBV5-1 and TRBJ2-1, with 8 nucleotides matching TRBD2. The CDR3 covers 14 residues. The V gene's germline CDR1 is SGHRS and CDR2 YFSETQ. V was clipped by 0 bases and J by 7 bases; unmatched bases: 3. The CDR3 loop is CASSLDPSGNEQFF. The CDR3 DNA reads TGCGCCAGCAGCTTGGATCCTAGCGGGAATGAGCAGTTCTTC.

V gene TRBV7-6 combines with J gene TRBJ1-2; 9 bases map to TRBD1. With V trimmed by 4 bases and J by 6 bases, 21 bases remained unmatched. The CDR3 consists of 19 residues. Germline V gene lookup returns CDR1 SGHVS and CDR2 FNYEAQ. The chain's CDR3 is CASSSRPLTSGQGLNGYTF. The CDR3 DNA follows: TGTGCCAGCAGCTCACGACCGCTGACTTCGGGACAGGGATTGAATGGCTACACCTTC.

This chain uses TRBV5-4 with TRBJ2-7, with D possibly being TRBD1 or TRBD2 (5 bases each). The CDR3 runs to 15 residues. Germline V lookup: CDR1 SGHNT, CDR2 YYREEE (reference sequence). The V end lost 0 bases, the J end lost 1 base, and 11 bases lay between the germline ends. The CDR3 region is CASSLAGSGSYEQYF. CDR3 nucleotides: TGTGCCAGCAGCTTGGCAGGGAGTGGGTCCTACGAGCAGTACTTC.

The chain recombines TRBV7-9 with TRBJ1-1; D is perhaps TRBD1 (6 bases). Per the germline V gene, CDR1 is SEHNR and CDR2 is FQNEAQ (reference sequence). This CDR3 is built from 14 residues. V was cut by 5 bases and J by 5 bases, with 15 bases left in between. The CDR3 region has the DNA TGTGCCAGCAGCAAAACAGGGATGGAAACTGAAGCTTTCTTT. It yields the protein CASSKTGMETEAFF.

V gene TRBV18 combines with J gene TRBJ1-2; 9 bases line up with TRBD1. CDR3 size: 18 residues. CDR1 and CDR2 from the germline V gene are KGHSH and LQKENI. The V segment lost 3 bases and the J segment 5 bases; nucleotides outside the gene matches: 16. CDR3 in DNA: TGTGCCAGCTCACCGTACCCCCGGGACAGGGAGGGAACTTATGGCTACACCTTC. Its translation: CASSPYPRDREGTYGYTF.

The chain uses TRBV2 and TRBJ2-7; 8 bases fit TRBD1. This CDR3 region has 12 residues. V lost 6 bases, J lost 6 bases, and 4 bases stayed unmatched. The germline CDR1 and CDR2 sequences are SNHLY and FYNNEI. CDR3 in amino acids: CASRITGGEQYF. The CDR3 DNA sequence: TGTGCCAGCAGAATTACAGGGGGCGAGCAGTACTTC.